A single sample gave rise to the 25 T cell receptor beta chains below, sequenced in a study of cytomegalovirus exposure and HLA in healthy donors. Use of 60 Vbeta and 13 Jbeta primers characterized the PCR. The assay was immunoSEQ multiplex PCR, and TCRdb's table has in-frame clones only and misses some. The table lists 180,000 or so clones, 9.5% of them singletons, with 1% to 1.5% in the top ten. Sequences were obtained from PBMCs. These receptor sequences come from a woman aged 25 to 39 in good health and CMV-seropositive.

The V gene is TRBV5-1, the J gene TRBJ2-5; D call uncertain. Germline V lookup: CDR1 SGHRS, CDR2 YFSETQ. The CDR3 loop spans 14 amino acids. Between the trimmed V and J ends, which lost 0 bases and 5 bases, there was a span of 11 bases. The CDR3 here is CASSLGSPRETQYF. The DNA for the CDR3 is TGCGCCAGCAGCTTGGGTAGCCCCCGGGAGACCCAGTACTTC.

This clone was seen a few times. This chain links TRBV5-1 with TRBJ2-5; D remains ambiguous. The CDR3 has 14 residues. With 1 base removed from V and 2 bases from J, the gap between germline ends came to 9 bases. Per the germline V gene, CDR1 is SGHRS and CDR2 is YFSETQ. For the CDR3, the DNA is TGCGCCAGCAGCTTGTTAGTCGGTCAAGAGACCCAGTACTTC. It is translated as CASSLLVGQETQYF.

This clone was counted between two and nine times. This sequence joins TRBV7-2 and TRBJ1-5; TRBD1 might be the D (5 bases). CDR3 length equals 16 residues. Trimming removed 0 bases at V and 5 bases at J, with 14 bases between. CDR1 is SGHTA and CDR2 is FQGNSA in the germline V gene. CDR3 protein: CASSLAPGYRDQPQHF. CDR3 DNA: TGTGCCAGCAGCTTAGCGCCAGGGTACCGGGATCAGCCCCAGCATTTT.

This clone was seen a few times. The rearrangement joins TRBV11-2 to TRBJ2-7, with 9 bases that match TRBD1. Germline lookup yields CDR1 SGHAT and CDR2 FQNNGV. The V and J ends lost 6 bases and 7 bases, in that order; junction bases with no gene match: 13. The CDR3 length is 15 residues. For the CDR3, the DNA is TGTGCCAGCAGACCTCCGGGACAGGGAATGAGGGAGCAGTACTTC. Amino acids: CASRPPGQGMREQYF.

V usage is TRBV21-1 and J usage is TRBJ1-2; TRBD1 is the table's D call, not checked against the DNA. TRBV21-1 is a recognized pseudogene. The CDR3 runs to 18 residues. Here the CDR3 DNA reads TGTGCCAGCAGCAAAGCGGGGGACAGGGGAAAAAGAAACTATGGCTACACCTTC. Its translation is CASSKAGDRGKRNYGYTF.

This clone has a handful of counts. At the DNA level, this CDR3 is encoded by other sequences in the same sample as well. The V and J genes are TRBV7-9 and TRBJ1-5; D is possibly TRBD1 (5 bases). This CDR3 contains 14 residues. CDR1 is SEHNR, CDR2 FQNEAQ, per germline (reference sequence). V lost 5 bases and J 4 bases, leaving 12 bases between the germline ends. CDR3 sequence (DNA): TGTGCCAGCAGCCTTGACAGTTCTAATCAGCCCCAGCATTTT. Its protein is CASSLDSSNQPQHF. Full variable domain (outside the CDR3, taken from reference TRBV7-9 and TRBJ1-5): DTGVSQNPRHKITKRGQNVTFRCDPISEHNRLYWYRQTLGQGPEFLTYFQNEAQLEKSRLLSDRFSAERPKGSFSTLEIQRTEQGDSAMYLCASSLDSSNQPQHFGDGTRLSIL.

The chain links TRBV29-1 to TRBJ2-5, with TRBD1 identical over 7 bases. This CDR3 is built from 13 residues. The J segment lost 0 bases and the V segment lost 7 bases, leaving 5 bases of the junction unmatched. Germline loops: CDR1 SQVTM, CDR2 ANQGSEA. In DNA, the CDR3 is TGCAGCGCTCCGGGACAGTACCAAGAGACCCAGTACTTC. Its translation: CSAPGQYQETQYF.

This clone was picked up a small number of times. The chain employs TRBV9 and TRBJ1-2; TRBD1 aligns across 8 bases. Germline assignment: CDR1 SGDLS and CDR2 YYNGEE. The CDR3 sequence is 15 residues long. J lost 8 bases, V lost 0 bases, and 9 bases had no gene match. CDR3 residues: CASSVATGQVSGYTF. The CDR3 region has the DNA TGTGCCAGCAGCGTAGCTACGGGACAGGTGTCCGGCTACACCTTC.

The table lists this clone with a few counts. The V and J genes are TRBV5-4 and TRBJ2-2, with 9 bases aligning to TRBD1. This CDR3 spans 14 amino acids. CDR1 is SGHNT, CDR2 YYREEE, per germline (reference sequence). V was clipped by 4 bases and J by 4 bases; unmatched bases: 2. The CDR3 region is CASSQTGGTGELFF. The CDR3 DNA is TGTGCCAGCAGCCAGACAGGGGGCACCGGGGAGCTGTTTTTT.

This clone showed up just a few times. The chain is built from TRBV30 and TRBJ1-2, with D possibly TRBD1 on 6 matching bases. V lost 5 bases, J lost 2 bases, and 9 bases lay in between. The CDR3 extends over 12 amino acids. Germline V CDR1 and CDR2: GTSNPN, SVGIG (reference sequence). The CDR3 DNA sequence: TGTGCCTGGTCGCAGGGGAACTATGGCTACACCTTC. This codes for CAWSQGNYGYTF.

This clone has only a few counts. The chain links TRBV7-7 to TRBJ2-3; D ambiguous. This CDR3 is 13 amino acids long. With 3 bases removed from V and 2 bases from J, the gap between germline ends came to 6 bases. CDR1 and CDR2 from the germline V gene are SSHAT and FNYEAQ (reference sequence). CDR3 coding DNA: TGTGCCAGCAGCTTTTTATCCACAGATACGCAGTATTTT. Its translation: CASSFLSTDTQYF.

The rearrangement joins TRBV7-6 to TRBJ2-7, with 12 positions matching TRBD2. CDR1 SGHVS and CDR2 FNYEAQ come from the germline V gene. V lost 0 bases and J lost 6; bases outside the gene matches: 21. The CDR3 is made up of 21 amino acids. The CDR3 bases are TGTGCCAGCAGCTTAGCCTCTTCACCTAGCGGGAGGGCTGTCGCCTCGTCCGAGCAGTACTTC. It translates to CASSLASSPSGRAVASSEQYF.

This clone turned up a few times. The chain employs TRBV15 and TRBJ1-1, with D hard to call. Germline CDR1 LNHNV, CDR2 YYDKDF (reference sequence). V lost 3 bases and J 1 base, leaving 9 bases between the germline ends. This CDR3 has 14 amino acids. CDR3 in amino acids: CATSRTEQNTEAFF. CDR3 bases: TGTGCCACCAGCAGGACGGAGCAGAACACTGAAGCTTTCTTT.

A single count supports this clone. The chain recombines TRBV4-1 with TRBJ2-7; D is uncertain. V lost 1 base and J 4 bases, leaving 14 bases between the germline ends. The germline gives CDR1 MGHRA, CDR2 YSYEKL. The CDR3 runs to 15 residues. CDR3 DNA sequence: TGCGCCAGCAGCCAAGTATCCAGCGCCCAATACGAGCAGTACTTC. Translating gives CASSQVSSAQYEQYF.

The chain carries TRBV19 and TRBJ1-1, with 8 bases matching TRBD1. Germline V gene lookup returns CDR1 LNHDA and CDR2 SQIVND (reference sequence). The CDR3 spans 16 residues. V dropped 7 bases and J dropped 3; count of bases not matched to a gene: 13. The CDR3 nucleotides are TGTGCCAGTACCCCCGGACAGGGAAGGTCCGACACTGAAGCTTTCTTT. It translates to CASTPGQGRSDTEAFF.

In its sample, this clone was seen a few times. The rearrangement joins TRBV5-8 to TRBJ2-3; D ambiguous. The CDR3 covers 13 residues. V gave up 10 bases and J gave up 2 bases, with 14 bases separating them. Germline V CDR1 and CDR2: SGHTS, YDEGEE. The CDR3: CAARPADTDTQYF. The CDR3 DNA is TGTGCCGCCAGGCCAGCCGACACAGATACGCAGTATTTT.

This rearrangement joins TRBV10-2 to TRBJ2-7, with a weak D call TRBD1 (5 bases). The CDR3 loop spans 15 amino acids. Deletions cut 3 bases from V and 1 base from J, with 13 bases between. The germline CDR1 and CDR2 sequences are WSHSY and SAAADI. CDR3 loop: CASSDVGHQSYEQYF. The DNA of the CDR3 is TGCGCCAGCAGTGATGTAGGACACCAATCCTACGAGCAGTACTTC.

CDR3 sequence reads: CASSLGGPTGRNQPQHF. The CDR3 DNA reads TGTGCCAGCAGCTTAGGAGGCCCGACAGGGCGCAATCAGCCCCAGCATTTT. The chain has TRBV11-2 and TRBJ1-5; 7 nucleotides agree with TRBD1. V was pared by 1 base and J by 2 bases, with 8 bases of the junction left unmatched. Per the germline V gene, CDR1 is SGHAT and CDR2 is FQNNGV. CDR3 length equals 17 residues.

This chain connects TRBV6-1 to TRBJ1-5, with 7 bases that match TRBD1. Germline trimming cut 4 bases from V and 2 bases from J; bases unmatched to any gene: 11. CDR3 length: 17 residues. The germline gives CDR1 MNHNS, CDR2 SASEGT. CDR3 sequence: CASSVDRAYGGNQPQHF. The CDR3 DNA follows: TGTGCCAGCAGTGTCGACAGGGCATACGGGGGCAATCAGCCCCAGCATTTT.

The chain has TRBV11-2 and TRBJ2-1; TRBD2 matches 12 bases. The CDR3 contains 17 residues. Germline V gene sequence: CDR1 SGHAT, CDR2 FQNNGV. V dropped 1 base and J dropped 8; count of bases not matched to a gene: 9. Here the CDR3 DNA reads TGTGCCAGCAGCTTAGGACTAGCGGGAGAGAGGGCCTATGAGCAGTTCTTC. Amino acids: CASSLGLAGERAYEQFF.

The rearrangement links TRBV5-6 to TRBJ1-4; no definite D call. This CDR3 is 15 amino acids long. V lost 0 bases and J 0 bases, leaving 6 bases between the germline ends. CDR1 and CDR2 from the germline V gene are SGHDT and YYEEEE. CDR3 sequence reads: CASSLDPATNEKLFF. CDR3 in DNA: TGTGCCAGCAGCTTGGACCCAGCAACTAATGAAAAACTGTTTTTT.

This clone was recorded a few times. The chain has TRBV27 and TRBJ1-2, with 10 nucleotides matching TRBD1. Germline V gene data show CDR1 as MNHEY and CDR2 as SMNVEV (reference sequence). The CDR3 length is 17 residues. V lost 5 bases and J lost 2; bases outside the gene matches: 11. CDR3 sequence reads: CASSGTGTGDMNYGYTF. The CDR3 DNA follows: TGTGCCAGCAGTGGAACCGGGACAGGGGATATGAACTATGGCTACACCTTC.

The chain recombines TRBV7-9 with TRBJ1-3; TRBD1 matches at 7 bases. J lost 2 bases, V lost 3 bases, and 4 bases had no gene match. The CDR3 is made up of 15 amino acids. Per the germline V gene, CDR1 is SEHNR and CDR2 is FQNEAQ (reference sequence). CDR3 bases: TGTGCCAGCAGCTTGGGAGGACAGGCTGGAAACACCATATATTTT. Its translation: CASSLGGQAGNTIYF.

This clone was found a few times. The chain employs TRBV7-2 and TRBJ2-1; tentative D call: TRBD1 (6 bases). The CDR3 consists of 13 residues. Looked up from germline, CDR1 is SGHTA and CDR2 is FQGNSA. V dropped 5 bases and J dropped 4 bases, with 9 bases sitting between them. The CDR3: CASSRDKYNEQFF. In DNA form, the CDR3 reads TGTGCCAGCAGCCGGGACAAGTACAATGAGCAGTTCTTC.

This clone was seen a few times. The CDR3 sequence: CASSHLSGLNTGELFF. In DNA, the CDR3 is TGTGCCAGCAGCCATTTGTCAGGGTTGAATACCGGGGAGCTGTTTTTT. This chain links TRBV14 with TRBJ2-2, with D perhaps matching TRBD1 (5 bases). Germline CDR1 reads SGHDN; CDR2 reads FVKESK. CDR3 length equals 16 residues. The germline V and J ends were trimmed by 3 bases and 5 bases, with 16 bases remaining between them.